This T cell receptor beta chain was sequenced for a study of blood T cells in healthy people across ages (dated by TCRdb to about 2015). Regarding the research as a whole: In model experiments, roughly one uniquely barcoded TCR beta cDNA molecule per two T cells was captured by template switching. The donors were split into four age groups: young (average 16 years), middle-aged (39), aged (approximately 59) and long-lived (over 75). To avoid experimental bias, donors of different ages were distributed randomly across sequencing lanes. Two additional independent replicas of 1 million unique cDNA reads from the same blood draw were analyzed for two donors (one aged 18 to 30 and one aged 80 or older). To track age-related changes in TCR beta repertoire diversity, the study relied on deep sequencing normalized with unique cDNA molecular identifiers.

Trimming leaves V shorter by 0 bases and J shorter by 7 bases, with the junction holding 6 bases beyond the gene matches. The germline V gene specifies SGHTA as CDR1 and FQGNSA as CDR2. CDR3 length: 15 amino acids, cysteine to phenylalanine. This entry keeps only the CDR3 DNA: 45 bases, framed from base 1. Broader findings and caveats from the paper: Estimates of total diversity based on one million sequenced T cells were considered lower bounds and underestimates. Because donor CMV infection status was unknown, age-related changes in expanded clonotypes were potentially confounded. There was a strong correlation between observed TCR beta diversity and the percentage of naive T cells measured by flow cytometry. Compared with the aged group, more naive CD4+ T cells, fewer expanded clones and increased TCR diversity were shown by the long-lived group, suggesting age selection. Observed TCR beta diversity per million T cells fell roughly linearly with age, and a significant reduction was already apparent by age roughly 41. Because profiling used bulk unsorted PBMCs, naive and antigen-experienced compartments could not be compared conclusively.

With respect to this clonotype: Its antigen is unknown. Per-base qualities were not stored, and no clone one base away is much larger.

The library was made by 5' RACE. Sequencing relied on an Illumina HiSeq 2500. The second PCR ran for roughly 7 to 12 cycles and used a J-beta primer mix along with a sample-barcoded 5' primer. Each TCR beta cDNA molecule received a unique molecular identifier from a template-switch 5' adaptor carrying 12 random nucleotides. Each sample yielded at least 3 million CDR3-containing paired-end reads. First-strand cDNA was synthesized from all RNA with the Mint cDNA synthesis kit, primed by a TRBC-specific oligonucleotide. After uracil-DNA glycosylase treatment, a first 18-cycle PCR used universal primers M1SS and BC2_uni_R on all cDNA. The study's own analysis went as follows. Normalization of each sample was performed by random selection of 1 million high-quality reads, each carrying a distinct molecular identifier. Instead of being binned into consensus sequences, reads with shared molecular identifiers were discarded. MiTCR, with a Q25 quality threshold and the strictest error-elimination algorithm, was used for CDR3 identification, clonotype clustering and error correction. A nonparametric unseen species model with Euler transformation was used to estimate a lower bound on total TCR beta diversity. TCRdb itself trimmed the public reads at Q25 with fastp, ran MiXCR and retained productive beta chains. Rows with a matching CDR3 protein are joined into one entry that keeps the most common DNA and genes. TCRdb, rather than the study authors, made the V and J calls. Within this sample are roughly 1.4 million distinct CDR3 sequences, with roughly 64% of them counted one time only. 5.5% to 8% of the sample belongs to the ten largest clones.

The roughly 39 donors, aged about 6 to 100 years, were systemically healthy Caucasian individuals from Russia. About 10 milliliters of peripheral blood were drawn from each donor into EDTA-treated Vacutainer tubes. Ficoll-Paque density-gradient centrifugation was used to isolate PBMCs, with at least 6.5 million per sample. Total RNA, at least 6 micrograms per sample, was extracted from PBMCs with Trizol reagent. Naive CD45RAhigh/CD27high T cell percentages were measured by flow cytometry on a PBMC aliquot from every donor. Sample: blood. This sequence uses TRBV7-2 and TRBJ2-1; 7 nucleotides in the junction match TRBD2. The sequence derives from a young man in good health. The DNA sequence is TGTGCCAGCAGCTTAGCGGTGGGGGGGTATAATGAGCAGTTCTTC. The encoded protein is CASSLAVGGYNEQFF.